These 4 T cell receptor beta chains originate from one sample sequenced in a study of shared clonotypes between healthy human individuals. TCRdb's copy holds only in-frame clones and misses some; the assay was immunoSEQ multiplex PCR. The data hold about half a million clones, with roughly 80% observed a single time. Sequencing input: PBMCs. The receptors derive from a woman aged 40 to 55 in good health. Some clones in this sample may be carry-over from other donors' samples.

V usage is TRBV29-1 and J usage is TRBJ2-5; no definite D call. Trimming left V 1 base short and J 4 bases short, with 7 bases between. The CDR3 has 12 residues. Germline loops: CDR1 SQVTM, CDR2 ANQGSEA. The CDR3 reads CSVEGLLETQYF. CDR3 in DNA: TGCAGCGTTGAAGGGTTGTTAGAGACCCAGTACTTC.

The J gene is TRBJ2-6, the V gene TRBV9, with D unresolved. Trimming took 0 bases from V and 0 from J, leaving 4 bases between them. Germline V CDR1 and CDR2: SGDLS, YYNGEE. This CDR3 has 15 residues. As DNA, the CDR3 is TGTGCCAGCAGCGTAGGCAGCTCTGGGGCCAACGTCCTGACTTTC. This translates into CASSVGSSGANVLTF.

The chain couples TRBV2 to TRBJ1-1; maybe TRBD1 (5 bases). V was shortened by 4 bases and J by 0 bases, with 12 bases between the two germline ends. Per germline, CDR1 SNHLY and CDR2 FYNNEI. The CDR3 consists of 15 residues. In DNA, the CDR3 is TGTGCCAGCAGTGGGGCCGGGACCGTGAACACTGAAGCTTTCTTT. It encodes CASSGAGTVNTEAFF.

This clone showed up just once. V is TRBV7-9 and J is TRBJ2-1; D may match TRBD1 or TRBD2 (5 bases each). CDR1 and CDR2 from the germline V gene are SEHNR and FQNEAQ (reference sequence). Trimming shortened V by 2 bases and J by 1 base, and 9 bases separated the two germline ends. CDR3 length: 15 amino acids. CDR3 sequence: CASSLQGESYNEQFF. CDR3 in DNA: TGTGCCAGCAGCTTACAGGGAGAGTCCTACAATGAGCAGTTCTTC.